A single T cell receptor (beta chain) is shown here with its context. The antigen remains unidentified. Time point noted: recipient sample about 28 days before transplant, after cytoreduction. Profiled with immunoSEQ multiplex PCR; TCRdb holds only in-frame clones, not every one. The sample holds approximately 39,000 clones; 90% to 95% are singletons and the top ten take around 1.6%. The data originate from a study of T cell clonotyping in hematopoietic cell transplantation. Study-wide points: Recipient TCR diversity dropped after transplant; expanded clonotypes rose from day 30 to 180. Few recipient clonotypes overlapped donors; over 95% were de novo at given depth.

V was clipped by 2 bases and J by 0 bases, with 11 bases between them. The CDR3 runs 15 residues. Germline V gene data show CDR1 as SGHAT and CDR2 as FQNNGV. This sequence was found in a man aged 35 to 55 with chronic myeloid leukemia. Some clones in this sample may be carry-over from other donors' samples. The V gene is TRBV11-2, the J gene TRBJ2-7; D unresolved. The source was peripheral blood mononuclear cells, collected before stem cell transplant. This chain's CDR3 is CASSLRTVSSYEQYF. DNA of the CDR3: TGTGCCAGCAGCTTAAGAACGGTTAGCTCCTACGAGCAGTACTTC.